The clone carrying this T cell receptor (beta chain) appeared once. V shed 2 bases and J 6 bases; nucleotides not matched to a gene: 11. In germline, CDR1 is LGHNT, CDR2 FRNRAP. CDR3 length: 17 amino acids. Libraries were prepared by immunoSEQ multiplex PCR; TCRdb keeps only in-frame clonotypes and omits some of them. The sample contains about 150,000 clones, around 73% of which appear only once. In every patient, relapse followed autologous stem cell transplantation, while exposure to brentuximab vedotin differed. The data were obtained in a study of PD-1 blockade in classical Hodgkin lymphoma. The receptor's source is a human donor with classical Hodgkin lymphoma. The specimen comprised peripheral blood mononuclear cells (PBMCs), sampled before the second cycle of nivolumab. The chain is built from TRBV12-5 and TRBJ1-5; 9 bases agree with TRBD1. CDR3 loop: CASGLSVGQGYIQPQHF. Here the CDR3 DNA reads TGTGCTAGTGGTTTGTCCGTCGGACAGGGGTACATTCAGCCCCAGCATTTT.